The T cell receptor beta chain under discussion was sequenced for a study of identical twins. This CDR3 has 15 residues. V dropped 4 bases and J dropped 1 base, with 12 bases sitting between them. CDR1 is SGHRS and CDR2 is YFSETQ in the germline V gene. TCRdb analysed the 5' RACE reads with MiXCR anew, one entry per CDR3 protein. The sample yields about 530,000 distinct CDR3 sequences, about a fifth seen once. This clonotype appeared a single time. The same sample was also studied in work on yellow fever vaccine responses in identical twins.

Sequenced sample: CD4+ T cells sorted from blood. The clonotype was recovered from a woman younger than 35 in good health. V usage is TRBV5-1 and J usage is TRBJ2-1, with D possibly TRBD2 on 5 matching bases. The CDR3 region has the DNA TGCGCCAGCAGCCCTCCACTAGATTCCTACAATGAGCAGTTCTTC. Residues: CASSPPLDSYNEQFF.